This is a list of T cell receptor beta chains from one sample in a study of blood T cells in healthy people across ages. TCRdb reprocessed the 5' RACE reads with MiXCR, giving one entry per CDR3 protein. The data contain 650,000 to 1,000,000 distinct CDR3 sequences, 30% to 45% of them singletons. The sequencing sample was made of blood. The receptors shown here come from a man between 18 and 35 years old in good health. Each CDR3 is given without its conserved first and last residue. Fields, in order: CDR3 protein, CDR3 length, V gene, J gene.

ASSPRTGIKNEQF,13,TRBV27,TRBJ2-1
SATISAEQF,9,TRBV20-1,TRBJ2-1
SVEDRTNSGANVLT,14,TRBV29-1,TRBJ2-6
SVGWDYQETQY,11,TRBV29-1,TRBJ2-5
ASSFGQGADMEY,12,TRBV12-3/TRBV12-4,TRBJ2-3
ASSLSATPGYGYT,13,TRBV7-2,TRBJ1-2
ASGQVPGGASTDTQY,15,TRBV4-3,TRBJ2-3
ASSLAAGTGAGPQH,14,TRBV7-2,TRBJ1-5
ASSHAQGNLKYTEAF,15,TRBV4-1,TRBJ1-1
SARINTQY,8,TRBV20-1,TRBJ2-3
SARDRKSLRDTEAF,14,TRBV20-1,TRBJ1-1
ASSLQGSNGYT,11,TRBV3-1,TRBJ1-2
ASSFLAGALADTQY,14,TRBV27,TRBJ2-3
ASSPQTGLNTEAF,13,TRBV7-2,TRBJ1-1
ASSLGRDPYNEQF,13,TRBV4-3,TRBJ2-1
SVDPRGGPNEQF,12,TRBV29-1,TRBJ2-1
ASSLAADSSYNEQF,14,TRBV5-1,TRBJ2-1
ASSLVFRQGGGQETQY,16,TRBV7-2,TRBJ2-5
ASSPIGVNQPQH,12,TRBV7-9,TRBJ1-5
ASRRDSYNEQF,11,TRBV27,TRBJ2-1
ASSYSAGANYGYT,13,TRBV6-5,TRBJ1-2
ASSMGRDNEQY,11,TRBV6-2/TRBV6-3,TRBJ2-7
ASSYSDGTGVNEQF,14,TRBV6-5,TRBJ2-1
ASSKGQNQETQY,12,TRBV6-2/TRBV6-3,TRBJ2-5
ATSSPPSNIQY,11,TRBV15,TRBJ2-4
SVRWGGLAGDGTDTQY,16,TRBV29-1,TRBJ2-3
ASSLADSQETQY,12,TRBV5-1,TRBJ2-5
AIRTSGDTDTQY,12,TRBV10-3,TRBJ2-3
ASSFSVGAVYNEQF,14,TRBV11-3,TRBJ2-1
ATLNNDIAAGAF,12,TRBV10-3,TRBJ1-1
ASSVSAGYNEHY,12,TRBV7-3,TRBJ2-5
ASSQEQNTEAF,11,TRBV4-3,TRBJ1-1
ASGREGAADTQY,12,TRBV12-5,TRBJ2-3
ASSAGNLGERPQH,13,TRBV5-5,TRBJ1-5
ASSRSEQY,8,TRBV28,TRBJ2-7
ASSQDGGRATNEKLF,15,TRBV4-2,TRBJ1-4
ASSLDMAGGNTGELF,15,TRBV7-2,TRBJ2-2
ASSSRTGRSTDTQY,14,TRBV6-5,TRBJ2-3
ASSLGGGTQRAF,12,TRBV11-2,TRBJ1-1
ASSQDRGGDRVSAYT,15,TRBV14,TRBJ1-2
ASSLDGGGQVDEQF,14,TRBV19,TRBJ2-1
ASSFGVHNQGAHEAF,15,TRBV12-3/TRBV12-4,TRBJ1-1
ASSLAVPGDTQY,12,TRBV11-2,TRBJ2-3
ASSPGAGRRLQGLESNYGYT,20,TRBV11-1,TRBJ1-2
ASSLAGGRRSGTQY,14,TRBV7-2,TRBJ2-5
ASSSGPGGYEQY,12,TRBV7-2,TRBJ2-7
ASSPSRTTKETQY,13,TRBV7-9,TRBJ2-5
SVETSQGDEAF,11,TRBV29-1,TRBJ1-1
ASSSNSGSGANVLT,14,TRBV5-1,TRBJ2-6
ASSEPGQAYEKLF,13,TRBV4-2,TRBJ1-4
SARRLAGDHNEQF,13,TRBV20-1,TRBJ2-1
ASTPGEGKPQH,11,TRBV12-3/TRBV12-4,TRBJ1-5
SAHNSGGKKSPLH,13,TRBV20-1,TRBJ1-6
AGRKPGSNQPQH,12,TRBV6-6,TRBJ1-5
ASSPVVYRELF,11,TRBV14,TRBJ2-2
ASSGMSGGTGTQY,13,TRBV25-1,TRBJ2-3
ASSFRSMALEQF,12,TRBV12-3/TRBV12-4,TRBJ2-1